These 2 T cell receptor beta chains share one sample of origin, sequenced in a study of T cell changes during pregnancy in multiple sclerosis. Sequenced by immunoSEQ multiplex PCR; TCRdb stores in-frame clones only, minus some. The table records 55,000 to 95,000 clones, around 90% of them present only once. The input for sequencing was peripheral blood, taken in the second trimester of pregnancy. The receptors stem from a female donor in good health, enrolled as a control in a pregnancy study.

This clone occurred many times. The chain joins TRBV2 to TRBJ1-1, with a tentative D call TRBD1 (6 bases). In germline, CDR1 is SNHLY, CDR2 FYNNEI. V was clipped by 5 bases and J by 7 bases, with 26 bases between them. The CDR3 is 17 amino acids. Written as DNA, the CDR3 is TGTGCCAGCAGTTCCTCCAGACAGGACCCTAATCCATATGAAGCTTTCTTT. Amino acid sequence: CASSSSRQDPNPYEAFF.

The V gene is TRBV9, the J gene TRBJ2-2; maybe TRBD1 (5 bases). V lost 0 bases to trimming and J lost 0 bases, with 9 bases between them. In germline, CDR1 is SGDLS, CDR2 YYNGEE. The CDR3 is 16 residues long. CDR3: CASSVGQNANTGELFF. CDR3 bases: TGTGCCAGCAGCGTAGGACAGAATGCGAACACCGGGGAGCTGTTTTTT.